The entry below gives a single T cell receptor (beta chain) sequence along with its context. Its target is unknown. There are 16 residues in the CDR3. Germline assignment: CDR1 MGHRA and CDR2 YSYEKL. Trimming removed 1 base from V and 2 bases from J, with 13 bases in between. This entry belongs to a study of blood T cells in healthy people across ages. Every donor contributed 8 to 10 milliliters of peripheral blood by blood draw. Whole-study findings and limits: Age brought a roughly linear fall in TCR beta diversity measured per million T cells.

The authors ran a second PCR of 7 to 11 cycles using a sample-barcoded 5' primer and a J-beta primer mix. TCRdb reprocessed the 5' RACE reads with MiXCR, giving one entry per CDR3 protein. The data show just over 1 million distinct CDR3 sequences, over 35% seen once. This sequence originates from a woman aged 55-70 years in good health. This chain connects TRBV4-1 to TRBJ2-3; the D is unclear. The sample comprised blood. In DNA, the CDR3 is TGCGCCAGCAGCCAAGGCGCGCGAGGACCCACAGATACGCAGTATTTT. The encoded protein is CASSQGARGPTDTQYF.